A single sample is the source of the 30 T cell receptor beta chains below, sequenced in a study of T cells in localized non-small cell lung cancer. Sequencing was performed with immunoSEQ multiplex PCR; in TCRdb, only in-frame clones are kept and a portion is missing. This table has approximately 30,000 clones, more than 85% appearing once. The sample consisted of peripheral blood mononuclear cells, taken before any cancer treatment. The receptors were gathered from a female donor of 60 years or more with stage II lung adenocarcinoma.

This clone appeared a single time. The chain has TRBV7-2 and TRBJ2-5; the D is unclear. Germline V gene lookup returns CDR1 SGHTA and CDR2 FQGNSA. The length of the CDR3 is 14 residues. V shed 5 bases and J shed 5 bases, with 15 bases lying between them. The CDR3 coding sequence is TGTGCCAGCAGCCCCCCCAGTCACCGGGAGACCCAGTACTTC. It specifies CASSPPSHRETQYF.

The V call is TRBV7-6, the J call TRBJ2-1; no definite D call. In germline, CDR1 is SGHVS, CDR2 FNYEAQ. Trimming removed 4 bases from V and 5 bases from J, with 15 bases in between. CDR3 length: 15 residues. This CDR3 is CASSSPGRRHNEQFF. CDR3 nucleotides: TGTGCCAGCAGCTCACCGGGTCGAAGGCACAATGAGCAGTTCTTC.

The chain carries TRBV11-3 and TRBJ1-1, with D uncertain. Between the trimmed V and J ends, which lost 4 bases and 6 bases, there was a span of 12 bases. This CDR3 has 13 residues. The germline V gene has CDR1 SGHNT and CDR2 YENEEA. CDR3 region: CASSSPRAPEAFF. CDR3 DNA sequence: TGTGCCAGCAGCTCCCCTAGGGCTCCTGAAGCTTTCTTT. Looking up the rest from reference TRBV11-3 and TRBJ1-1 gives the full variable domain: EAGVVQSPRYKIIEKKQPVAFWCNPISGHNTLYWYLQNLGQGPELLIRYENEEAVDDSQLPKDRFSAERLKGVDSTLKIQPAELGDSAVYLCASSSPRAPEAFFGQGTRLTVV.

This chain connects TRBV7-2 to TRBJ1-2; possible D gene TRBD1, 5 bases. Germline loops: CDR1 SGHTA, CDR2 FQGNSA. Trimming took off 4 bases at V and 5 bases at J, with 11 bases between the two ends. The CDR3 is 13 residues long. DNA of the CDR3: TGTGCCAGCAGCTCCCGGGGGGATTATGGCTACACCTTC. It codes for CASSSRGDYGYTF.

The rearrangement joins TRBV7-2 to TRBJ2-3; no definite D call. Per the germline V gene, CDR1 is SGHTA and CDR2 is FQGNSA. With 5 bases removed from V and 4 bases from J, the gap between germline ends came to 7 bases. CDR3 length equals 12 residues. Here the CDR3 DNA reads TGTGCCAGCAGCCTGTGGGCAGATACGCAGTATTTT. This translates into CASSLWADTQYF.

This sequence joins TRBV9 and TRBJ2-1; 9 positions agree with TRBD1. The CDR3 totals 16 residues. Germline CDR1 is SGDLS and CDR2 is YYNGEE. V lost 5 bases and J lost 9; bases outside the gene matches: 15. The CDR3 DNA is TGTGCCAGCAGGGAGGCCCCGACAGGGGGAGGGTTTGAGCAGTTCTTC. Amino acids: CASREAPTGGGFEQFF.

The chain joins TRBV5-1 to TRBJ2-7; 8 nucleotides agree with TRBD1. J was trimmed by 9 bases and V by 1 base; bases with no gene match: 12. Germline loops: CDR1 SGHRS, CDR2 YFSETQ. The CDR3 is 15 amino acids. The CDR3 loop is CASSLPTDRAGGQYF. Here the CDR3 DNA reads TGCGCCAGCAGCTTGCCGACGGACAGGGCCGGGGGGCAGTACTTC.

The chain carries TRBV6-1 and TRBJ2-4; 9 nucleotides line up with TRBD2. This CDR3 has 15 residues. CDR1 is MNHNS, CDR2 SASEGT, per germline. J gave up 10 bases and V 0 bases, and 7 bases lay outside the gene matches. This CDR3 is CASSEAQLAGQIQYF. The CDR3, as DNA: TGTGCCAGCAGTGAAGCGCAACTAGCGGGTCAAATTCAGTACTTC.

The chain links TRBV18 to TRBJ1-4; 7 positions agree with TRBD1. CDR3 length: 16 amino acids. Germline V lookup: CDR1 KGHSH, CDR2 LQKENI. The V gene end was trimmed by 5 bases and the J gene end by 5 bases; junction bases not matched to a gene: 11. The CDR3 loop is CASSESGGQMNEKLFF. CDR3 bases: TGTGCCAGCTCAGAATCAGGGGGACAGATGAATGAAAAACTGTTTTTT.

The V gene is TRBV28, the J gene TRBJ2-3; D remains ambiguous. V was trimmed by 5 bases and J by 0 bases, leaving 12 bases between them. CDR3 length: 15 residues. Looked up from germline, CDR1 is MDHEN and CDR2 is SYDVKM. CDR3 nucleotide sequence: TGTGCCAGCAGTCGAGTCCCACAGAGCACAGATACGCAGTATTTT. It codes for CASSRVPQSTDTQYF.

The chain recombines TRBV18 with TRBJ2-7; 7 positions agree with TRBD1. V was clipped by 5 bases and J by 3 bases; unmatched bases: 10. The CDR3 spans 15 residues. Germline V gives CDR1 KGHSH, CDR2 LQKENI. The CDR3 is CASSGYRDSLYEQYF. CDR3 in DNA: TGTGCCAGCTCAGGCTACCGGGACAGCCTCTACGAGCAGTACTTC.

The genes are TRBV2 and TRBJ2-2; weak D call: TRBD1 (6 bases). Deletions cut 6 bases from V and 5 bases from J, with 16 bases between. The CDR3 covers 15 residues. Germline CDR1 is SNHLY and CDR2 is FYNNEI. As DNA, the CDR3 is TGTGCCAGCAGGGGACAAAAGCTGAAAACCGGGGAGCTGTTTTTT. Protein product: CASRGQKLKTGELFF.

The CDR3 DNA reads as TGTGCCAGCAGTCGGGAGGTGAACACTGAAGCTTTCTTT. It yields the protein CASSREVNTEAFF. The chain couples TRBV6-5 to TRBJ1-1; unclear D gene. The CDR3 extends over 13 amino acids. Germline CDR1 MNHEY, CDR2 SVGAGI. The germline V and J ends were trimmed by 5 bases and 0 bases, with 7 bases remaining between them.

The chain uses TRBV6-1 and TRBJ1-1, with 9 nucleotides matching TRBD1. V was pared by 1 base and J by 0 bases, with 6 bases of the junction left unmatched. Germline CDR1 MNHNS, CDR2 SASEGT. This CDR3 is built from 17 residues. CDR3 region: CASSEGAGQGLNTEAFF. The CDR3 DNA is TGTGCCAGCAGTGAAGGAGCGGGACAGGGACTGAACACTGAAGCTTTCTTT.

The chain joins TRBV11-3 to TRBJ2-2, with 9 bases identical to TRBD2. This CDR3 is built from 18 residues. V trimming: 0 bases; J trimming: 3 bases; junction bases outside the gene matches: 8. CDR1 SGHNT and CDR2 YENEEA come from the germline V gene. CDR3 in DNA: TGTGCCAGCAGCTTAGATCTGTTAGCGGGAGTTTACACCGGGGAGCTGTTTTTT. Translated, it gives CASSLDLLAGVYTGELFF.

This chain connects TRBV5-1 to TRBJ2-7, with D unresolved. Trimming shortened V by 0 bases and J by 1 base, and 14 bases separated the two germline ends. Germline V CDR1 and CDR2: SGHRS, YFSETQ. The CDR3 spans 16 residues. The CDR3 sequence is CASSLGATRSSYEQYF. CDR3 bases: TGCGCCAGCAGCTTGGGGGCTACAAGAAGTTCCTACGAGCAGTACTTC.

This chain joins TRBV4-1 and TRBJ2-1; D is perhaps TRBD1 (5 bases). Germline CDR1 is MGHRA and CDR2 is YSYEKL. The CDR3 sequence is 16 residues long. The ends were cut back, 0 bases at V and 3 bases at J, with 12 bases in the middle. The CDR3 here is CASSQDTQGLYNEQFF. For the CDR3, the DNA is TGCGCCAGCAGCCAAGATACGCAGGGTCTCTACAATGAGCAGTTCTTC.

J is TRBJ1-5 and V is TRBV6-6; D might be TRBD1 (5 bases). The CDR3 totals 13 residues. V was cut by 8 bases and J by 4 bases, with 12 bases left in between. The germline V gene has CDR1 MNHNY and CDR2 SVGAGI (reference sequence). The CDR3 here is CASQEQANQPQHF. In DNA form, the CDR3 reads TGTGCCAGCCAAGAACAGGCGAATCAGCCCCAGCATTTT.

This chain joins TRBV5-1 and TRBJ2-5; 7 bases are shared with TRBD2. The J segment lost 1 base and the V segment lost 4 bases, leaving 7 bases of the junction unmatched. The CDR3 consists of 15 residues. CDR1 is SGHRS and CDR2 is YFSETQ in the germline V gene. The CDR3 loop is CASSPMGGFQETQYF. In DNA, the CDR3 is TGCGCCAGCAGCCCTATGGGGGGGTTCCAAGAGACCCAGTACTTC.

This clone was seen only a few times. This rearrangement joins TRBV29-1 to TRBJ1-6; D is ambiguous. There are 14 residues in the CDR3. V was trimmed by 6 bases and J by 10 bases, leaving 19 bases between them. Germline CDR1 SQVTM, CDR2 ANQGSEA. This CDR3 reads CSVALGQRNSPLHF. In DNA, the CDR3 is TGCAGCGTCGCCCTGGGCCAACGGAACTCACCCCTCCACTTT.

The CDR3 DNA sequence: TGCGCCAGCAGCCCGGGCGGCAGAAACACCGGGGAGCTGTTTTTT. This codes for CASSPGGRNTGELFF. The chain joins TRBV5-1 to TRBJ2-2; no reliable D call. The CDR3 is made up of 15 amino acids. The germline V and J ends were trimmed by 4 bases and 2 bases, with 12 bases remaining between them. In germline, CDR1 is SGHRS, CDR2 YFSETQ.

The chain recombines TRBV7-2 with TRBJ1-2; D possibly corresponds to TRBD1 (5 bases). The germline gives CDR1 SGHTA, CDR2 FQGNSA. Trimming removed 5 bases at V and 5 bases at J, with 12 bases between. This CDR3 is built from 13 residues. CDR3 residues: CASSRDSRYGYTF. In nucleotides, the CDR3 is TGTGCCAGCAGCCGGGACTCCCGGTATGGCTACACCTTC. The complete variable domain, with remaining parts taken from reference TRBV7-2 and TRBJ1-2, reads GAGVSQSPSNKVTEKGKDVELRCDPISGHTALYWYRQSLGQGLEFLIYFQGNSAPDKSGLPSDRFSAERTGGSVSTLTIQRTQQEDSAVYLCASSRDSRYGYTFGSGTRLTVV.

This clone is a singleton in its sample. The chain couples TRBV30 to TRBJ1-6; a possible D gene is TRBD1 (5 bases). Germline V gene lookup returns CDR1 GTSNPN and CDR2 SVGIG (reference sequence). V was pared by 0 bases and J by 6 bases, with 12 bases between. The CDR3 totals 15 residues. In nucleotides, the CDR3 is TGTGCCTGGAGTGTACGTGGCGGGACTAATTCACCCCTCCACTTT. It specifies CAWSVRGGTNSPLHF. Drawing the rest from reference TRBV30 and TRBJ1-6, the complete variable domain is SQTIHQWPATLVQPVGSPLSLECTVEGTSNPNLYWYRQAAGRGLQLLFYSVGIGQISSEVPQNLSASRPQDRQFILSSKKLLLSDSGFYLCAWSVRGGTNSPLHFGNGTRLTVT.

V usage is TRBV7-2 and J usage is TRBJ2-2, with 7 bases that match TRBD2. The junction had 7 bases not matched to a gene; V was cut back by 2 bases and J by 4 bases. This CDR3 spans 16 amino acids. Germline CDR1 and CDR2: SGHTA and FQGNSA. The CDR3 bases are TGTGCCAGCAGCTTAAGGCCTAGCGGAACCACCGGGGAGCTGTTTTTT. Its protein is CASSLRPSGTTGELFF.

This clone was seen a single time. The V and J genes are TRBV5-1 and TRBJ1-1; D may be TRBD1 (6 bases). The ends were cut back, 0 bases at V and 5 bases at J, with 17 bases in the middle. Germline CDR1 SGHRS, CDR2 YFSETQ. The CDR3 is made up of 16 amino acids. The DNA for the CDR3 is TGCGCCAGCAGCTTGGGGCAGGTCCGAGGGGGAACTGAAGCTTTCTTT. Translating gives CASSLGQVRGGTEAFF.

The chain uses TRBV6-1 and TRBJ1-4, with D perhaps matching TRBD1 (5 bases). The germline V and J ends were trimmed by 4 bases and 0 bases, with 18 bases remaining between them. CDR3 length: 18 amino acids. Germline CDR1 is MNHNS and CDR2 is SASEGT. The CDR3 spells CASSALGAGLATNEKLFF. CDR3 DNA: TGTGCCAGCAGTGCGTTAGGGGCAGGGCTTGCAACTAATGAAAAACTGTTTTTT.

J is TRBJ2-7 and V is TRBV29-1; weak D call: TRBD1 (5 bases). Germline V lookup: CDR1 SQVTM, CDR2 ANQGSEA. V was shortened by 6 bases and J by 3 bases, with 18 bases between the two germline ends. The CDR3 loop spans 14 amino acids. The CDR3 sequence is CSVTARAGFYEQYF. The DNA of the CDR3 is TGCAGCGTGACCGCCCGGGCAGGGTTCTACGAGCAGTACTTC.

The chain uses TRBV6-1 and TRBJ2-2; D could derive from TRBD1 or TRBD2 (6 bases each). Trimming shortened V by 4 bases and J by 5 bases, and 14 bases separated the two germline ends. CDR3 length: 15 amino acids. The V gene's germline CDR1 is MNHNS and CDR2 SASEGT. Here the CDR3 reads CASSAGAGSTGELFF. The CDR3 nucleotides read TGTGCCAGCAGTGCGGGGGCAGGGTCAACCGGGGAGCTGTTTTTT.

This clone was seen a single time. The chain employs TRBV5-8 and TRBJ2-2; a weak D match, TRBD1 (6 bases). V was shortened by 1 base and J by 6 bases, with 13 bases between the two germline ends. CDR1 SGHTS and CDR2 YDEGEE come from the germline V gene. CDR3 size: 15 residues. The CDR3 DNA sequence: TGTGCCAGCAGCTTGAATTATGGGGGCTCCGGGGAGCTGTTTTTT. It encodes CASSLNYGGSGELFF. The variable domain in full, completed from reference TRBV5-8 and TRBJ2-2, reads EAGVTQSPTHLIKTRGQQATLRCSPISGHTSVYWYQQALGLGLQFLLWYDEGEERNRGNFPPRFSGRQFPNYSSELNVNALELEDSALYLCASSLNYGGSGELFFGEGSRLTVL.

This clone was picked up one time. The chain has TRBV7-3 and TRBJ2-3; either TRBD1 or TRBD2 may supply D (6 bases each). V was clipped by 5 bases and J by 8 bases, with 17 bases between them. This CDR3 comprises 14 residues. The germline V gene has CDR1 SGHTA and CDR2 FQGTGA. CDR3 in amino acids: CASSLSGPRGTQYF. The CDR3 DNA follows: TGTGCCAGCAGCCTTAGCGGTCCCAGGGGTACGCAGTATTTT.